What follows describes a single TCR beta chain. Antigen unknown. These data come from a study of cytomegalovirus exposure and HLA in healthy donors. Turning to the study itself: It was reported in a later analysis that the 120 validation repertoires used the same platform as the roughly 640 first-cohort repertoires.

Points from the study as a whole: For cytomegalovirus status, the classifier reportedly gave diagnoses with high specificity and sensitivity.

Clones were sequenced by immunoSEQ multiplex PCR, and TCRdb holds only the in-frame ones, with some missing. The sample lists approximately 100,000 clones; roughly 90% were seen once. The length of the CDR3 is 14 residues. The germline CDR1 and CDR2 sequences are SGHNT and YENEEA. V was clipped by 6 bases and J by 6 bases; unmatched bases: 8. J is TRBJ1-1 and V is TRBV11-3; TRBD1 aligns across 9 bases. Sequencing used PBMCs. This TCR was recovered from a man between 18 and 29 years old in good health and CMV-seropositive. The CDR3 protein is CASRVTGGAAEAFF. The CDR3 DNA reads TGTGCCAGCAGGGTCACAGGGGGCGCCGCTGAAGCTTTCTTT.